This record covers a single TCR beta chain. Its specificity is not known. The CDR3 consists of 13 residues. CDR1 and CDR2 (germline): SGHDT, YYEEEE. The V end was cut by 2 bases, the J end by 3 bases, with 8 bases between. Sequencing used immunoSEQ multiplex PCR; TCRdb keeps in-frame clones, though not all of them. There are tens of thousands of clones in the sample; under 90% occur only once, and roughly 9% lies in the top ten. Time point reported: after dendritic cell vaccination, including at tumor progression/relapse. Isocitrate dehydrogenase mutation was absent in all glioblastoma patients. These data belong to a study of glioma-infiltrating T cells after dendritic cell vaccination. Study details: Three intradermal dendritic cell vaccine injections were given every two weeks. Study observations and caveats: Higher TCR clonality did not directly relate to longer survival. Longer survival after dendritic cell vaccination followed higher pretreatment TIL content.

The material was blood, obtained after dendritic cell vaccination. The gene calls are TRBV5-6 and TRBJ1-2; D unresolved. The TCR was taken from a human donor with glioblastoma. CDR3 coding DNA: TGTGCCAGCAGCTTACCCGGGGACTATGGCTACACCTTC. As protein: CASSLPGDYGYTF.